What follows are 3 T cell receptor beta chains derived from one specimen sequenced in a study of blood T cell repertoires in COVID-19. Using immunoSEQ multiplex PCR, the repertoire was profiled, and TCRdb retains in-frame clones only, with some absent. The sample consists of about 260,000 clones, around 84% of them appearing once. The specimen sequenced was peripheral blood. The origin of the receptors is a middle-aged woman who had recovered from COVID-19.

The CDR3 DNA is TGTGCCAGCAGCTTAGCTCCAGGGGGAAACACCATATATTTT. The encoded protein is CASSLAPGGNTIYF. The V call is TRBV7-9, the J call TRBJ1-3, with D possibly matching TRBD1 (5 bases). This CDR3 is built from 14 residues. Germline CDR1 reads SEHNR; CDR2 reads FQNEAQ (reference sequence). V was cut by 0 bases and J by 4 bases, with 7 bases left in between.

This clone was detected only a few times. In the same sample, other DNA sequences code for this CDR3. The CDR3 loop reads CASSVAVNTEAFF. DNA for the CDR3: TGTGCCAGCAGCGTAGCAGTGAACACTGAAGCTTTCTTT. The chain has TRBV9 and TRBJ1-1; D uncertain. V was clipped by 0 bases and J by 0 bases, with 3 bases between them. Germline V gives CDR1 SGDLS, CDR2 YYNGEE. The CDR3 length is 13 residues.

The chain couples TRBV11-1 to TRBJ2-7, with 11 nucleotides matching TRBD2. V lost 5 bases and J lost 2; bases outside the gene matches: 8. The germline V gene has CDR1 SGHAT and CDR2 FQDESV (reference sequence). There are 16 residues in the CDR3. The CDR3 nucleotides read TGTGCCAGCAGCCCCTCACTAGCGGGGGCGACCTACGAGCAGTACTTC. It encodes CASSPSLAGATYEQYF.